These 27 T cell receptor beta chains were sequenced from one sample in a study of blood T cell repertoires in COVID-19. Data came from immunoSEQ multiplex PCR; TCRdb stores just in-frame clones and leaves some out. The repertoire consists of more than 120,000 clones, with about 87% occurring once and the leading ten covering roughly 4%. Sequencing was performed on PBMCs or T cells enriched from blood (not recorded which). Every receptor here comes from a man aged 45 to 65 in a cohort exposed to, infected with or recovered from COVID-19 (not recorded which).

With respect to this clone: An end of the junction differs from the germline gene, which may be a read error. The CDR3 nucleotides read TGTGCCAGCAGTGAACTTTACAGTCCTCCCCTTTTT. It is translated as CASSELYSPPLF. The chain recombines TRBV2 with TRBJ1-4; D is ambiguous. CDR1 is SNHLY, CDR2 FYNNEI, per germline. This CDR3 is 12 amino acids long.

The CDR3 spells CASSARTGADYGYTF. As DNA, the CDR3 is TGTGCCAGCAGCGCCCGCACAGGGGCGGACTATGGCTACACCTTC. J is TRBJ1-2 and V is TRBV11-2; 7 positions match TRBD1. The CDR3 runs 15 residues. Germline-derived CDR1 and CDR2 are SGHAT and FQNNGV. Germline trimming cut 5 bases from V and 3 bases from J; bases unmatched to any gene: 9.

V is TRBV2 and J is TRBJ2-1, with TRBD2 matching over 16 bases. The CDR3 consists of 19 residues. V shed 0 bases, J shed 0 bases, and the junction held 2 bases outside the gene matches. The germline V gene has CDR1 SNHLY and CDR2 FYNNEI. The CDR3 loop reads CASSEAGLAGGSSYNEQFF. The CDR3 bases are TGTGCCAGCAGTGAAGCGGGACTAGCGGGAGGGTCCTCCTACAATGAGCAGTTCTTC.

This sequence joins TRBV30 and TRBJ1-5; D uncertain. This CDR3 is built from 15 residues. Germline V gives CDR1 GTSNPN, CDR2 SVGIG (reference sequence). V lost 0 bases and J 0 bases, leaving 9 bases between the germline ends. The CDR3 region is CAWSVGGISNQPQHF. DNA of the CDR3: TGTGCCTGGAGTGTGGGAGGGATTAGCAATCAGCCCCAGCATTTT.

The chain uses TRBV9 and TRBJ1-1; 7 nucleotides match TRBD1. The V and J ends lost 0 bases and 1 base, in that order; junction bases with no gene match: 6. CDR3 length: 16 residues. Germline CDR1 and CDR2: SGDLS and YYNGEE. The CDR3 loop reads CASSVADRDENTEAFF. The CDR3 nucleotides are TGTGCCAGCAGCGTAGCTGACAGGGATGAGAACACTGAAGCTTTCTTT.

The gene calls are TRBV28 and TRBJ1-5; D remains unclear. Germline lookup yields CDR1 MDHEN and CDR2 SYDVKM. This CDR3 has 14 amino acids. The V gene lost 5 bases and the J gene lost 0 bases, with 8 bases spanning the gap. DNA of the CDR3: TGTGCCAGCAGTAACTTGTATAGCAATCAGCCCCAGCATTTT. It translates to CASSNLYSNQPQHF.

The J gene is TRBJ1-2, the V gene TRBV27; no clear D. Looked up from germline, CDR1 is MNHEY and CDR2 is SMNVEV (reference sequence). The V gene lost 3 bases and the J gene lost 4 bases, with 15 bases spanning the gap. The CDR3 runs 15 residues. CDR3 in amino acids: CASSFYPGGVYGYTF. DNA for the CDR3: TGTGCCAGCAGTTTCTACCCCGGAGGAGTCTATGGCTACACCTTC.

The J gene is TRBJ1-2, the V gene TRBV24-1, with D maybe TRBD1 (5 bases). Trimming removed 6 bases from V and 8 bases from J, with 9 bases in between. The CDR3 has 11 amino acids. Germline-derived CDR1 and CDR2 are KGHDR and SFDVKD. CDR3 protein: CATSPGLGYTF. Written as DNA, the CDR3 is TGTGCCACCAGTCCAGGGCTGGGCTACACCTTC.

The J gene is TRBJ2-2, the V gene TRBV18; the D gene is possibly TRBD2 (6 bases). V was clipped by 6 bases and J by 2 bases, with 16 bases between them. The CDR3 spans 16 residues. CDR1 is KGHSH, CDR2 LQKENI, per germline. The CDR3 protein is CASSWDSTRNTGELFF. CDR3 sequence (DNA): TGTGCCAGCTCCTGGGACTCCACGCGTAACACCGGGGAGCTGTTTTTT.

The V gene is TRBV2, the J gene TRBJ2-2, with TRBD2 matching over 8 bases. The CDR3 covers 14 residues. V lost 7 bases and J lost 3; bases outside the gene matches: 4. CDR1 SNHLY and CDR2 FYNNEI come from the germline V gene. The CDR3 DNA is TGTGCCAGCAACCGGGGGGGAGACACCGGGGAGCTGTTTTTT. The encoded protein is CASNRGGDTGELFF.

The chain uses TRBV3-1 (or the pseudogene TRBV3-2) and TRBJ2-1, with TRBD2 identical over 14 bases. V trimming: 4 bases; J trimming: 6 bases; junction bases outside the gene matches: 8. This CDR3 contains 17 residues. Germline V gene lookup returns CDR1 LGHDT and CDR2 YNNKEL (reference sequence). The CDR3 loop reads CASSRRLAGGPGNEQFF. As DNA, the CDR3 is TGTGCCAGCAGCCGCAGACTAGCGGGGGGGCCCGGCAATGAGCAGTTCTTC.

V gene TRBV2 combines with J gene TRBJ2-7; tentative D call: TRBD1 (5 bases). Trimming pared 9 bases from V and 3 bases from J, leaving 15 bases between. The CDR3 covers 13 residues. Germline CDR1 and CDR2: SNHLY and FYNNEI. The CDR3 sequence is CASTSQGFYEQYF. As DNA, the CDR3 is TGTGCCAGTACCTCCCAGGGTTTCTACGAGCAGTACTTC.

This clone was detected a few times. The rearrangement links TRBV18 to TRBJ1-5; D unclear. The CDR3 sequence is 16 residues long. With 5 bases removed from V and 2 bases from J, the gap between germline ends came to 16 bases. Germline CDR1 is KGHSH and CDR2 is LQKENI. CDR3 coding DNA: TGTGCCAGCTCATCCGATTCGGGATGGGGCAATCAGCCCCAGCATTTT. Amino acid sequence: CASSSDSGWGNQPQHF.

This clone was counted between two and nine times. The chain combines TRBV29-1 with TRBJ1-4, with a tentative D call TRBD1 (6 bases). Germline V lookup: CDR1 SQVTM, CDR2 ANQGSEA. Trimming shortened V by 5 bases and J by 8 bases, and 15 bases separated the two germline ends. The CDR3 consists of 13 residues. CDR3: CSVFAGAQEKLFF. In nucleotides, the CDR3 is TGCAGCGTTTTCGCGGGGGCGCAGGAAAAACTGTTTTTT.

As regards this clone: The same CDR3 is also encoded by other DNA sequences in this sample. The chain carries TRBV27 and TRBJ1-5, with 8 bases aligning to TRBD1. Trimming at V came to 2 bases and at J to 3 bases, leaving 3 bases not matched to a gene. Germline values: CDR1 MNHEY, CDR2 SMNVEV (reference sequence). The CDR3 totals 15 residues. CDR3 residues: CASSLGQGSNQPQHF. CDR3 DNA sequence: TGTGCCAGCAGTTTAGGACAGGGATCCAATCAGCCCCAGCATTTT.

This sequence joins TRBV24-1 and TRBJ2-5; D possibly corresponds to TRBD2 (5 bases). Germline CDR1 and CDR2: KGHDR and SFDVKD. CDR3 size: 15 residues. Trimming pared 5 bases from V and 5 bases from J, leaving 17 bases between. The CDR3 here is CATSVRDSVGETQYF. The CDR3 DNA sequence: TGTGCCACCAGTGTCCGGGATTCAGTGGGGGAGACCCAGTACTTC.

The V and J genes are TRBV28 and TRBJ2-1, with D hard to call. V shed 10 bases and J shed 13 bases, with 20 bases lying between them. This CDR3 region has 12 residues. Per germline, CDR1 MDHEN and CDR2 SYDVKM. CDR3: CATSGPPQPQFF. Here the CDR3 DNA reads TGTGCCACGTCTGGGCCTCCGCAGCCCCAGTTCTTC.

This chain uses TRBV11-3 with TRBJ2-1; no reliable D call. CDR1 and CDR2 (germline): SGHNT, YENEEA. V was trimmed by 5 bases and J by 4 bases, leaving 15 bases between them. The CDR3 is made up of 15 amino acids. The CDR3 DNA follows: TGTGCCAGCAGCCTCACCGCTGGGCCTTACAATGAGCAGTTCTTC. It specifies CASSLTAGPYNEQFF.

This clone was detected only a few times. Written as DNA, the CDR3 is TGTGCCAGCAGTACCCGGGACAGGGGGCGGGGGGAAGAGACCCAGTACTTC. It is translated as CASSTRDRGRGEETQYF. J is TRBJ2-5 and V is TRBV27; 12 bases are shared with TRBD1. The germline CDR1 and CDR2 sequences are MNHEY and SMNVEV (reference sequence). The V gene end was trimmed by 5 bases and the J gene end by 3 bases; junction bases not matched to a gene: 10. The CDR3 loop spans 17 amino acids.

The rearrangement links TRBV5-1 to TRBJ1-6; D uncertain. CDR3 length: 14 residues. Germline values: CDR1 SGHRS, CDR2 YFSETQ. The V and J ends lost 4 bases and 5 bases respectively, with 10 bases between them. This chain's CDR3 is CASSAGVDNSPLHF. The CDR3 bases are TGCGCCAGCAGCGCCGGGGTCGATAATTCACCCCTCCACTTT. Full variable domain (outside the CDR3, taken from reference TRBV5-1 and TRBJ1-6): KAGVTQTPRYLIKTRGQQVTLSCSPISGHRSVSWYQQTPGQGLQFLFEYFSETQRNKGNFPGRFSGRQFSNSRSEMNVSTLELGDSALYLCASSAGVDNSPLHFGNGTRLTVT.

The chain joins TRBV11-2 to TRBJ1-5; tentative D call: TRBD1 (5 bases). The V gene's germline CDR1 is SGHAT and CDR2 FQNNGV. The CDR3 is 15 residues long. The V and J ends lost 9 bases and 0 bases respectively, with 15 bases between them. The CDR3: CARTTEPYSNQPQHF. The CDR3 DNA is TGTGCCAGAACGACAGAACCATATAGCAATCAGCCCCAGCATTTT.

This clone was seen only a few times. The chain combines TRBV6-5 with TRBJ2-3; weak D call: TRBD1 (7 bases). With 7 bases removed from V and 3 bases from J, the gap between germline ends came to 14 bases. This CDR3 is built from 14 residues. CDR1 MNHEY and CDR2 SVGAGI come from the germline V gene. The CDR3 DNA reads as TGTGCCAGCACTGGGGCAGGGGGGACAGATACGCAGTATTTT. As protein: CASTGAGGTDTQYF.

V is TRBV19 and J is TRBJ2-1, with D hard to call. V was clipped by 3 bases and J by 0 bases, with 9 bases between them. Germline values: CDR1 LNHDA, CDR2 SQIVND (reference sequence). CDR3 length equals 15 residues. The CDR3, as DNA: TGTGCCAGTAGTATGGCGGAGAGCTCCTACAATGAGCAGTTCTTC. Protein sequence: CASSMAESSYNEQFF.

The chain joins TRBV23-1 to TRBJ2-5; D is possibly TRBD1 (6 bases). TRBV23-1 is an open reading frame whose function is uncertain. The V and J ends lost 4 bases and 3 bases respectively, with 9 bases between them. CDR3 length equals 13 residues. Written as DNA, the CDR3 is TGCGCCAGCAGTCCTAACAGGGAAGAGACCCAGTACTTC. The encoded protein is CASSPNREETQYF.

The rearrangement joins TRBV7-7 to TRBJ2-1, with a weak D call TRBD2 (5 bases). The CDR3 is 13 amino acids. With 5 bases removed from V and 6 bases from J, the gap between germline ends came to 11 bases. The germline V gene encodes CDR1 SSHAT and CDR2 FNYEAQ (reference sequence). CDR3 sequence: CASSPVGSNEQFF. The CDR3 DNA follows: TGTGCCAGCAGCCCCGTGGGGAGCAATGAGCAGTTCTTC.

The chain has TRBV3-1 (or the pseudogene TRBV3-2) and TRBJ2-5, with 8 nucleotides matching TRBD1. J was trimmed by 3 bases and V by 4 bases; bases with no gene match: 1. From germline, CDR1 is LGHDT and CDR2 YNNKEL (reference sequence). The CDR3 totals 13 residues. The CDR3 sequence: CASSPGGEETQYF. For the CDR3, the DNA is TGTGCCAGCAGCCCAGGGGGCGAAGAGACCCAGTACTTC.

This rearrangement joins TRBV9 to TRBJ2-5; 15 bases align to TRBD2. CDR3 length: 15 amino acids. Germline V lookup: CDR1 SGDLS, CDR2 YYNGEE. Trimming at V came to 3 bases and at J to 5 bases, leaving 2 bases not matched to a gene. The CDR3 bases are TGTGCCAGCAGCGCCGGACTAGCGGGAGGGGAGACCCAGTACTTC. Amino acids: CASSAGLAGGETQYF.